This TCR beta chain originates from a study of response to subunit inactivated influenza vaccine. V lost 4 bases and J lost 3; bases outside the gene matches: 9. This CDR3 comprises 15 residues. TCRdb analysed the RT-PCR reads with MiXCR anew, one entry per CDR3 protein. The table includes approximately 530,000 distinct CDR3 sequences, roughly 8.2% detected once. The V and J genes are TRBV12-3 or TRBV12-4 and TRBJ2-7, with 7 bases that match TRBD2. This receptor was identified in a man aged 45 to 75 who received an inactivated influenza vaccine. The material sequenced was PBMCs from blood, taken 23 months after vaccination. CDR3 sequence reads: CASSWTPGTNYEQYF. The DNA of the CDR3 is TGTGCCAGCAGTTGGACCCCCGGGACTAACTACGAGCAGTACTTC.